This T cell receptor beta chain was retrieved from a study of radiotherapy plus CTLA-4 blockade in lung cancer (dated 2018 in TCRdb). Turning to the overall study: Among enrolled patients, under 20% had an objective response and approximately 30% reached disease control.

A note on this clone: Its target antigen remains unknown. Qualities for individual bases were not recorded, and no much larger clone is one base off.

In this study, focal radiation therapy paired with CTLA-4 blockade (ipilimumab) was tested in patients who had chemo-refractory metastatic non-small-cell lung cancer. From cysteine to phenylalanine, the CDR3 is 16 amino acids long. Just the 48-base CDR3 DNA is kept, in frame starting at base 1. Taken from the germline V gene, the CDR1 and CDR2 loops are SGHTA and FQGNSA. Ends trimmed: V by 5 bases, J by 6 bases; bases unmatched to a gene: 12. The research as a whole found: Increased serum interferon-beta after radiation, together with early dynamic changes in blood T cell clones, were reported to be the strongest predictors of response. After treatment with radiotherapy and ipilimumab, TCR clones that came from tumors expanded in the peripheral blood.

The library came from the immunoSEQ multiplex PCR assay. TCRdb mirrors the immuneACCESS table, restricted to in-frame sequences. Some clones are absent from its copies; in checked studies, under half trace to an unresolved V gene, and the reason for the others is unknown. The sample contains tens of thousands of clones, nearly 90% of them found a single time. The top ten constitute approximately 8% of the sample. This clonotype was obtained from a human donor with non-small cell lung cancer whose response to radiotherapy plus ipilimumab could not be evaluated. This sample comprised peripheral blood, obtained from a patient treated with radiotherapy plus ipilimumab. The chain links TRBV7-2 with TRBJ2-1; 8 nucleotides in the junction match TRBD2. The encoded CDR3 is CASSLPGTSFVNEQFF. The nucleotides are TGTGCCAGCAGCCTACCCGGGACTAGTTTCGTCAATGAGCAGTTCTTC. The variable domain in full, with residues beyond the CDR3 obtained from the reference TRBV7-2 and TRBJ2-1 genes, is GAGVSQSPSNKVTEKGKDVELRCDPISGHTALYWYRQSLGQGLEFLIYFQGNSAPDKSGLPSDRFSAERTGGSVSTLTIQRTQQEDSAVYLCASSLPGTSFVNEQFFGPGTRLTVL.